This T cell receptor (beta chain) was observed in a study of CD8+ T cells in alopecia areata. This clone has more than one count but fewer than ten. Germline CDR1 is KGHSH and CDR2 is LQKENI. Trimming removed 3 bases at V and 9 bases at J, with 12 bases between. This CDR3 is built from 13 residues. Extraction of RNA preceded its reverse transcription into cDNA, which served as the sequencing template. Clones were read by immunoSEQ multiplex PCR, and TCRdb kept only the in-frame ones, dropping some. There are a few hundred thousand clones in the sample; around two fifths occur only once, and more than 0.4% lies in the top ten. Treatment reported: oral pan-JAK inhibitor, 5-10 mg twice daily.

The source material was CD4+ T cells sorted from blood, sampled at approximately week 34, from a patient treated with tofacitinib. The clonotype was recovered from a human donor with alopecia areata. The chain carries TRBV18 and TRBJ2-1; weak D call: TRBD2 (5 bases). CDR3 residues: CASSPPVEGEQFF. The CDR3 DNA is TGTGCCAGCTCACCTCCGGTAGAGGGTGAGCAGTTCTTC.